This paragraph covers one T cell receptor (beta chain) sequence. This sample stems from a study of blood T cell repertoires in COVID-19. Study at large: COVID-19 samples from acute and convalescent phases originated in the United States, Italy and Spain. T cells, B-cell-depleted T cells, or PBMCs provided the cDNA or gDNA that served as material.

Original analysis: Cell counts per sample came from amplifying reference gene primers. Clones were read by immunoSEQ multiplex PCR, and TCRdb kept only the in-frame ones, dropping some. The V and J calls and clone size were taken over from that table, and D and trimming were inferred from the DNA. The repertoire includes approximately 360,000 clones, 90% of them detected once, and about 6.5% sits in the top ten. The germline V gene encodes CDR1 LGHDT and CDR2 YNNKEL (reference sequence). V lost 4 bases, J lost 3 bases, and 19 bases lay in between. CDR3 length: 16 residues. The receptor comes from a man aged 18 to 35 with active or convalescent COVID-19. Sequenced: peripheral blood. The gene calls are TRBV3-1 (or the pseudogene TRBV3-2) and TRBJ2-7; D perhaps matches TRBD2 (5 bases). The CDR3 region is CASSLGPTNLVYEQYF. In DNA, the CDR3 is TGTGCCAGCAGCCTCGGGCCGACTAATCTGGTCTACGAGCAGTACTTC.